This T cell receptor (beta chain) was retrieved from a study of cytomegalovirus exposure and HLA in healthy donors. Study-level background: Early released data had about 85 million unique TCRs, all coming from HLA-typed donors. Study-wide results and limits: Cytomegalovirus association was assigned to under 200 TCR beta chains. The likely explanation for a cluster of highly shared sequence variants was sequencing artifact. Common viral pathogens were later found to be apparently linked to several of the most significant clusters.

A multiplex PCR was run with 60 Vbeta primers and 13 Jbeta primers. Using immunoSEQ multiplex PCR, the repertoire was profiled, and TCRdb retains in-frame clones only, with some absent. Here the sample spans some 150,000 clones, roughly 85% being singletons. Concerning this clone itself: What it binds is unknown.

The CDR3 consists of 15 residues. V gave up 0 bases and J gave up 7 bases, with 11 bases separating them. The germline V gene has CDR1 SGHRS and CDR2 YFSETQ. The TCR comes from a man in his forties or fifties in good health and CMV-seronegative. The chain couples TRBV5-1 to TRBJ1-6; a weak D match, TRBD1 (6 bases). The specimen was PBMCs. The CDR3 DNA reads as TGCGCCAGCAGCTTGGGGACAGCGGGAAATTCACCCCTCCACTTT. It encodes CASSLGTAGNSPLHF.